One and the same sample provided the 20 T cell receptor beta chains below, sequenced in a study of CD8 T cells in Susac syndrome. Random hexamers were used to reverse transcribe about 0.5 to 1 ug of RNA. One entry per CDR3 protein, called by TCRdb with MiXCR from the immunoSEQ multiplex PCR reads. This table holds hundreds of thousands of distinct CDR3 sequences, 95% found once. The material sequenced was CD4+ T cells from PBMCs. These TCRs come from a human donor with multiple sclerosis.

The chain carries TRBV14 and TRBJ2-1, with 12 bases aligning to TRBD2. V shed 6 bases, J shed 6 bases, and the junction held 3 bases outside the gene matches. The CDR3 sequence is 14 residues long. Per germline, CDR1 SGHDN and CDR2 FVKESK. CDR3 nucleotide sequence: TGTGCCAGCAGACCGGGACTAGCGGGCAATGAGCAGTTCTTC. This codes for CASRPGLAGNEQFF. Variable domain in full (rest from reference TRBV14 and TRBJ2-1): EAGVTQFPSHSVIEKGQTVTLRCDPISGHDNLYWYRRVMGKEIKFLLHFVKESKQDESGMPNNRFLAERTGGTYSTLKVQPAELEDSGVYFCASRPGLAGNEQFFGPGTRLTVL.

V is TRBV15 and J is TRBJ1-2, with 8 bases that match TRBD1. The germline V gene encodes CDR1 LNHNV and CDR2 YYDKDF (reference sequence). The CDR3 spans 15 residues. J was trimmed by 0 bases and V by 1 base; bases with no gene match: 1. The CDR3 spells CATSRGDRTNYGYTF. The CDR3, as DNA: TGTGCCACCAGCAGAGGGGACAGGACTAACTATGGCTACACCTTC.

The chain recombines TRBV3-1 with TRBJ2-3; 10 bases agree with TRBD2. The germline CDR1 and CDR2 sequences are LGHDT and YNNKEL (reference sequence). The CDR3 loop spans 15 amino acids. The V gene end was trimmed by 2 bases and the J gene end by 3 bases; junction bases not matched to a gene: 2. For the CDR3, the DNA is TGTGCCAGCAGCCAACAGACTAGCGGGACAGATACGCAGTATTTT. The encoded protein is CASSQQTSGTDTQYF.

This clonotype was counted once. This chain joins TRBV20-1 and TRBJ2-5, with TRBD1 matching 7 bases. CDR3 length: 13 amino acids. Germline V gene data show CDR1 as DFQATT and CDR2 as SNEGSKA (reference sequence). J lost 0 bases, V lost 5 bases, and 3 bases had no gene match. The CDR3 region is CSARGQDQETQYF. The DNA of the CDR3 is TGCAGTGCTCGTGGACAGGACCAAGAGACCCAGTACTTC.

The rearrangement joins TRBV20-1 to TRBJ1-1; TRBD1 agrees at 9 bases. In germline, CDR1 is DFQATT, CDR2 SNEGSKA (reference sequence). Losses at the gene ends were 5 bases for V and 7 bases for J; bases not matched to a gene: 5. This CDR3 comprises 12 residues. CDR3 DNA: TGCAGTGCTTCACAGGGGGCAAATGAAGCTTTCTTT. Protein product: CSASQGANEAFF.

The gene calls are TRBV20-1 and TRBJ2-1; 12 bases map to TRBD2. The germline V gene encodes CDR1 DFQATT and CDR2 SNEGSKA (reference sequence). The CDR3 is made up of 16 amino acids. Trimming took 1 base from V and 8 from J; bases not matched to a gene: 9. Written as DNA, the CDR3 is TGCAGTGCTAGAGCCACCCTAGCGGGGGGGCCTTATGAGCAGTTCTTC. Its protein product is CSARATLAGGPYEQFF.

The V and J genes are TRBV7-8 and TRBJ2-1, with 11 bases lining up with TRBD2. After removal of 6 bases from V and 2 bases from J, the junction contained 6 bases not matched to a gene. The V gene's germline CDR1 is SGHVS and CDR2 FQNEAQ. This CDR3 contains 16 residues. The DNA for the CDR3 is TGTGCCAGCAGTACCCTGACTAGCGGGGCCTACAATGAGCAGTTCTTC. Amino acid sequence: CASSTLTSGAYNEQFF.

This clonotype was detected only once. The V and J genes are TRBV30 and TRBJ1-2; possibly TRBD1 for D (5 bases). V shed 5 bases and J shed 9 bases, with 19 bases lying between them. Germline CDR1 is GTSNPN and CDR2 is SVGIG (reference sequence). The CDR3 length is 13 residues. The CDR3: CAWSLPPGGSYTF. The CDR3 nucleotides are TGTGCCTGGTCCCTCCCACCCGGGGGGAGCTACACCTTC. Variable domain in full (rest from reference TRBV30 and TRBJ1-2): SQTIHQWPATLVQPVGSPLSLECTVEGTSNPNLYWYRQAAGRGLQLLFYSVGIGQISSEVPQNLSASRPQDRQFILSSKKLLLSDSGFYLCAWSLPPGGSYTFGSGTRLTVV.

The DNA of the CDR3 is TGTGCCAGCAGCCGGACGGGTAATGAAAAACTGTTTTTT. Translated: CASSRTGNEKLFF. V is TRBV7-9 and J is TRBJ1-4; D remains unclear. The CDR3 sequence is 13 residues long. The germline V gene encodes CDR1 SEHNR and CDR2 FQNEAQ (reference sequence). V shed 5 bases and J shed 4 bases, with 8 bases lying between them.

The chain is built from TRBV5-6 and TRBJ1-1, with 9 positions matching TRBD1. The CDR3 runs to 15 residues. The germline CDR1 and CDR2 sequences are SGHDT and YYEEEE. V dropped 1 base and J dropped 4; count of bases not matched to a gene: 5. CDR3 loop: CASSLRDRVGTEAFF. CDR3 in DNA: TGTGCCAGCAGCTTGAGGGACAGGGTTGGCACTGAAGCTTTCTTT.

The chain uses TRBV29-1 and TRBJ2-1; D unclear. Trimming shortened V by 4 bases and J by 7 bases, and 17 bases separated the two germline ends. Germline CDR1 is SQVTM and CDR2 is ANQGSEA. This CDR3 contains 14 residues. For the CDR3, the DNA is TGCAGCGTTGCGATTCCCTCGGTGGGGAATGAGCAGTTCTTC. Amino acid sequence: CSVAIPSVGNEQFF.

The chain carries TRBV29-1 and TRBJ2-2; TRBD1 matches 9 bases. Trimming cost V 7 bases and J 1 base; bases outside gene matches: 4. The CDR3 sequence is 14 residues long. Germline-derived CDR1 and CDR2 are SQVTM and ANQGSEA. The CDR3 reads CSAATGGNTGELFF. As DNA, the CDR3 is TGCAGCGCCGCGACAGGGGGGAACACCGGGGAGCTGTTTTTT.

This clonotype came up a few times. The chain combines TRBV18 with TRBJ1-2; tentative D call: TRBD1 (6 bases). This CDR3 is 13 amino acids long. Germline CDR1 KGHSH, CDR2 LQKENI. Between the trimmed V and J ends, which lost 3 bases and 4 bases, there was a span of 9 bases. CDR3 region: CASSPTGPYGYTF. CDR3 coding DNA: TGTGCCAGCTCACCGACAGGCCCCTATGGCTACACCTTC.

The chain recombines TRBV10-1 with TRBJ2-7, with D uncertain. Trimming removed 0 bases at V and 5 bases at J, with 8 bases between. This CDR3 is 13 amino acids long. Germline V gene data show CDR1 as WNHNN and CDR2 as SYGVQD (reference sequence). The CDR3 coding sequence is TGCGCCAGCAGTGAGTCGGGCCCCCACGAGCAGTACTTC. This codes for CASSESGPHEQYF.

This chain connects TRBV3-1 to TRBJ2-5, with no clear D. Germline assignment: CDR1 LGHDT and CDR2 YNNKEL (reference sequence). V gave up 3 bases and J gave up 4 bases, with 12 bases separating them. The CDR3 is made up of 14 amino acids. The CDR3 DNA reads as TGTGCCAGCAGCCAGTTACGGGCGACAGAGACCCAGTACTTC. The encoded protein is CASSQLRATETQYF.

This clonotype showed up just once. V gene TRBV29-1 combines with J gene TRBJ2-7; D gene uncertain. The germline V gene has CDR1 SQVTM and CDR2 ANQGSEA. CDR3 size: 12 residues. V gave up 2 bases and J gave up 3 bases, with 8 bases separating them. This chain's CDR3 is CSVESQNYEQYF. CDR3 coding DNA: TGCAGCGTTGAATCTCAGAACTACGAGCAGTACTTC.

The J gene is TRBJ2-5, the V gene TRBV9; D is possibly TRBD2 (6 bases). The germline V and J ends were trimmed by 2 bases and 5 bases, with 16 bases remaining between them. Looked up from germline, CDR1 is SGDLS and CDR2 is YYNGEE. The CDR3 runs 15 residues. The CDR3 coding sequence is TGTGCCAGCAGCGTCCGGGACTCACCCTGGGAGACCCAGTACTTC. This encodes CASSVRDSPWETQYF. The full variable domain, with the rest looked up from reference TRBV9 and TRBJ2-5, is DSGVTQTPKHLITATGQRVTLRCSPRSGDLSVYWYQQSLDQGLQFLIQYYNGEERAKGNILERFSAQQFPDLHSELNLSSLELGDSALYFCASSVRDSPWETQYFGPGTRLLVL.

This sequence joins TRBV18 and TRBJ1-5, with D hard to call. Trimming left V 0 bases short and J 4 bases short, with 10 bases between. The CDR3 has 15 residues. Germline V gene sequence: CDR1 KGHSH, CDR2 LQKENI. CDR3 sequence reads: CASSPPGGINQPQHF. Written as DNA, the CDR3 is TGTGCCAGCTCACCACCGGGAGGGATTAATCAGCCCCAGCATTTT.

The count of this clonotype is one. Relative to the germline gene, one junction end is altered; a read error may explain this. The chain has TRBV7-7 and TRBJ2-3; D is perhaps TRBD1 (5 bases). The CDR3 consists of 14 residues. CDR1 and CDR2 (germline): SSHAT, FNYEAQ (reference sequence). The CDR3 coding sequence is TGTGCTAGCAGCTTAGGTGGGGCCGCGGATACGCAGTATTTT. Translation: CASSLGGAADTQYF.

The rearrangement joins TRBV19 to TRBJ2-3, with no clear D. V lost 6 bases, J lost 0 bases, and 10 bases lay in between. This CDR3 comprises 14 residues. Germline V gene data show CDR1 as LNHDA and CDR2 as SQIVND (reference sequence). For the CDR3, the DNA is TGTGCCAGTAGGGTGGCCTATAGCACAGATACGCAGTATTTT. Protein: CASRVAYSTDTQYF.